The 20 T cell receptor beta chains listed next were all sequenced from one sample in a study of T cells in Graves' hyperthyroidism and ophthalmopathy. It was RNA transcripts that yielded the amplified TCR beta CDR3 regions. A set of HTBI primers served as the primers for a first-round RT-PCR of the TCR CDR3. TCRdb re-analysed the multiplex PCR reads in MiXCR, keeping a single row per CDR3 protein. There are 460,000 or so distinct CDR3 sequences in the sample; 13% to 15% occur only once, and less than 20% lies in the top ten. Sequencing was carried out using blood. Every receptor here comes from a woman aged 18-30 years with Graves' hyperthyroidism.

The rearrangement uses TRBV24-1 and TRBJ2-2; 8 positions match TRBD1. Trimming cost V 5 bases and J 5 bases; bases outside gene matches: 9. CDR1 and CDR2 from the germline V gene are KGHDR and SFDVKD. This CDR3 comprises 16 residues. The DNA for the CDR3 is TGTGCCACCAGTGCCGGCGGGACAGGAGGAACCGGGGAGCTGTTTTTT. Protein product: CATSAGGTGGTGELFF.

This clonotype was seen more than once but under ten times. The chain joins TRBV29-1 to TRBJ2-4; D unclear. The V gene's germline CDR1 is SQVTM and CDR2 ANQGSEA. Trimming pared 4 bases from V and 8 bases from J, leaving 12 bases between. This CDR3 comprises 12 residues. The CDR3 DNA is TGCAGCGTTGCTGCTGGTTGGGACATTCAGTACTTC. Its translation: CSVAAGWDIQYF.

This clonotype was counted at least ten times. The chain uses TRBV27 and TRBJ2-1; TRBD1 agrees at 7 bases. J gave up 7 bases and V 5 bases, and 5 bases lay outside the gene matches. CDR1 and CDR2 (germline): MNHEY, SMNVEV (reference sequence). This CDR3 spans 13 amino acids. CDR3 in amino acids: CASSTGTVNEQFF. The CDR3 DNA sequence: TGTGCCAGCAGTACCGGGACAGTGAATGAGCAGTTCTTC.

This clonotype was picked up many times. The V and J genes are TRBV4-1 and TRBJ2-7; 7 bases agree with TRBD1. V dropped 4 bases and J dropped 0; count of bases not matched to a gene: 12. CDR1 and CDR2 from the germline V gene are MGHRA and YSYEKL. There are 17 residues in the CDR3. The chain's CDR3 is CASSRQTGTVLSYEQYF. DNA for the CDR3: TGCGCCAGCAGCCGACAAACAGGGACAGTCCTCTCCTACGAGCAGTACTTC.

The chain employs TRBV5-1 and TRBJ2-7; D could derive from TRBD1 or TRBD2 (5 bases each). Trimming removed 3 bases at V and 0 bases at J, with 22 bases between. CDR1 is SGHRS and CDR2 is YFSETQ in the germline V gene. This CDR3 contains 18 residues. CDR3 sequence (DNA): TGCGCCAGCAGCTATTTCCCCCGGGACGCCATGAGCTCCTACGAGCAGTACTTC. It is translated as CASSYFPRDAMSSYEQYF.

V and J are TRBV29-1 and TRBJ2-1; TRBD2 agrees at 13 bases. With V trimmed by 3 bases and J by 9 bases, 11 bases remained unmatched. Germline assignment: CDR1 SQVTM and CDR2 ANQGSEA. The CDR3 covers 16 residues. In nucleotides, the CDR3 is TGCAGCGTTGAGGAGAGGACTAGCGGGAGAGTGGGTGAGCAGTTCTTC. Its translation is CSVEERTSGRVGEQFF.

The chain combines TRBV19 with TRBJ1-6; D possibly corresponds to TRBD1 (6 bases). The CDR3 loop spans 14 amino acids. Germline V gives CDR1 LNHDA, CDR2 SQIVND (reference sequence). The ends were cut back, 2 bases at V and 11 bases at J, with 13 bases in the middle. CDR3 nucleotides: TGTGCCAGTAGTATATCCAGGGGAAGGACACCCCTCCACTTT. This translates into CASSISRGRTPLHF.

Many counts were recorded for this clonotype. The V gene is TRBV27, the J gene TRBJ1-1; D ambiguous. The CDR3 consists of 15 residues. Trimming pared 2 bases from V and 0 bases from J, leaving 10 bases between. The germline gives CDR1 MNHEY, CDR2 SMNVEV (reference sequence). The CDR3 loop is CASSLEPGLNTEAFF. The DNA for the CDR3 is TGTGCCAGCAGTTTAGAGCCGGGCTTGAACACTGAAGCTTTCTTT.

In this sample, this clonotype turned up many times. The CDR3 nucleotides read TGTGCCAGAGGGGAGGTCACGCAGGGCAATACCGGGGAGCTGTTTTTT. It encodes CARGEVTQGNTGELFF. This sequence joins TRBV6-8 and TRBJ2-2; TRBD2 might be the D (6 bases). The CDR3 covers 16 residues. Per the germline V gene, CDR1 is MNHGY and CDR2 is SAAAGT. V lost 9 bases to trimming and J lost 5 bases, with 22 bases between them.

This clonotype was seen ten or more times. The CDR3 coding sequence is TGTGCCTGGAGTGTACGGCGGGACAGGGGGTTATACAATGAGCAGTTCTTC. As protein: CAWSVRRDRGLYNEQFF. The gene calls are TRBV30 and TRBJ2-1; 11 bases are shared with TRBD1. Germline CDR1 reads GTSNPN; CDR2 reads SVGIG (reference sequence). Trimming took 0 bases from V and 4 from J; bases not matched to a gene: 8. This CDR3 region has 17 residues.

This clonotype was counted ten times or more. The V call is TRBV29-1, the J call TRBJ1-1, with 9 bases aligning to TRBD1. The germline V gene has CDR1 SQVTM and CDR2 ANQGSEA. V shed 7 bases and J 0 bases; nucleotides not matched to a gene: 6. The CDR3 covers 14 residues. CDR3 DNA: TGCAGCGCACGGACAGGGGATCTGAACACTGAAGCTTTCTTT. Amino acid sequence: CSARTGDLNTEAFF.

This clonotype was counted ten times or more. V usage is TRBV6-1 and J usage is TRBJ2-2, with D hard to call. Between the trimmed V and J ends, which lost 6 bases and 8 bases, there was a span of 16 bases. CDR1 is MNHNS, CDR2 SASEGT, per germline. The length of the CDR3 is 14 residues. This chain's CDR3 is CASSRTLASGELFF. CDR3 coding DNA: TGTGCCAGCAGCCGAACCCTGGCGTCAGGGGAGCTGTTTTTT.

The CDR3 reads CASSLAGGPTLNIQYF. CDR3 nucleotide sequence: TGTGCCAGCAGCTTAGCGGGAGGGCCGACTCTAAACATTCAGTACTTC. The chain employs TRBV13 and TRBJ2-4; 8 bases align to TRBD2. The germline V gene has CDR1 PRHDT and CDR2 FYEKMQ (reference sequence). There are 16 residues in the CDR3. J gave up 6 bases and V 1 base, and 8 bases lay outside the gene matches. The full variable domain, with the rest looked up from reference TRBV13 and TRBJ2-4, is AAGVIQSPRHLIKEKRETATLKCYPIPRHDTVYWYQQGPGQDPQFLISFYEKMQSDKGSIPDRFSAQQFSDYHSELNMSSLELGDSALYFCASSLAGGPTLNIQYFGAGTRLSVL.

In this sample, this clonotype turned up many times. Here the CDR3 DNA reads TGTGCCAGCAGCCAGGGAAGGACTGAAGCTTTCTTT. Protein product: CASSQGRTEAFF. V gene TRBV3-1 combines with J gene TRBJ1-1, with D unresolved. The germline gives CDR1 LGHDT, CDR2 YNNKEL (reference sequence). Between the trimmed V and J ends, which lost 3 bases and 5 bases, there was a span of 7 bases. The CDR3 length is 12 residues.

The V gene is TRBV28, the J gene TRBJ1-5; a weak D match, TRBD1 (6 bases). The CDR3 consists of 15 residues. Germline values: CDR1 MDHEN, CDR2 SYDVKM. Trimming pared 7 bases from V and 2 bases from J, leaving 15 bases between. CDR3 DNA: TGTGCCAGCAACCCTCCTGGGGGCGGCAATCAGCCCCAGCATTTT. As protein: CASNPPGGGNQPQHF.

Many counts were recorded for this clonotype. This rearrangement joins TRBV3-1 to TRBJ1-2; 7 bases agree with TRBD1. V shed 2 bases and J 2 bases; nucleotides not matched to a gene: 2. This CDR3 is built from 14 residues. Per the germline V gene, CDR1 is LGHDT and CDR2 is YNNKEL (reference sequence). In nucleotides, the CDR3 is TGTGCCAGCAGCCAACAGACAGGGAACTATGGCTACACCTTC. Translating gives CASSQQTGNYGYTF.

The table lists this clonotype with many counts. V is TRBV12-3 or TRBV12-4 and J is TRBJ2-7; 10 bases align to TRBD2. V was clipped by 1 base and J by 7 bases; unmatched bases: 7. The CDR3 is 15 amino acids. As DNA, the CDR3 is TGTGCCAGCAGTTTAGTAACTAGCGGGGCTGGGGAGCAGTACTTC. As protein: CASSLVTSGAGEQYF.

The table lists this clonotype with many counts. This chain links TRBV2 with TRBJ2-1; 8 nucleotides line up with TRBD2. The ends lost 6 bases at V and 10 bases at J; junction bases unmatched: 11. This CDR3 has 14 residues. The germline gives CDR1 SNHLY, CDR2 FYNNEI. The CDR3 protein is CASSFGLAIREQFF. The CDR3 DNA follows: TGTGCCAGCAGCTTTGGACTAGCAATCCGGGAGCAGTTCTTC.

This chain uses TRBV4-1 with TRBJ2-1; 10 positions match TRBD2. With 3 bases clipped from V and 7 bases from J, the junction kept 12 bases outside the gene matches. The germline CDR1 and CDR2 sequences are MGHRA and YSYEKL. This CDR3 has 17 amino acids. CDR3 loop: CASSQPRLAGKLNEQFF. In DNA, the CDR3 is TGCGCCAGCAGCCAGCCTAGACTAGCGGGTAAACTTAATGAGCAGTTCTTC.

This clonotype was detected only a few times. The V gene is TRBV9, the J gene TRBJ1-2, with 7 bases aligning to TRBD1. The germline V gene encodes CDR1 SGDLS and CDR2 YYNGEE. Germline trimming cut 4 bases from V and 11 bases from J; bases unmatched to any gene: 11. The CDR3 sequence is 13 residues long. The CDR3 DNA follows: TGTGCCAGCAGCTCAAATCCGGGACAGCGGTACACCTTC. It encodes CASSSNPGQRYTF.